This passage covers 2 T cell receptor beta chains from one sample sequenced in a study of blood T cell repertoires in COVID-19. Only in-frame clones appear in the TCRdb table, and some are missing; sequencing was by immunoSEQ multiplex PCR. The table shows more than 300,000 clones, with approximately 89% occurring only once. The specimen was PBMCs or T cells enriched from blood (not recorded which). The receptors were sampled from a man aged 40-49 years in a cohort exposed to, infected with or recovered from COVID-19 (not recorded which).

The rearrangement uses TRBV6-1 and TRBJ2-1; 9 bases agree with TRBD1. V lost 2 bases and J lost 6; bases outside the gene matches: 5. The CDR3 sequence is 15 residues long. Per the germline V gene, CDR1 is MNHNS and CDR2 is SASEGT. CDR3 protein: CASSEQGQGFNEQFF. In DNA form, the CDR3 reads TGTGCCAGCAGTGAACAAGGACAGGGGTTCAATGAGCAGTTCTTC.

V and J are TRBV5-5 and TRBJ1-5, with D possibly matching TRBD1 (5 bases). The V gene's germline CDR1 is SGHKS and CDR2 YYEKEE (reference sequence). The CDR3 extends over 15 amino acids. V was clipped by 0 bases and J by 6 bases, with 13 bases between them. The DNA of the CDR3 is TGTGCCAGCAGCTTGGATGTCGGGGGAGGTCAGCCCCAGCATTTT. Amino acid sequence: CASSLDVGGGQPQHF.